Here is one T cell receptor (beta chain) with its context. The antigen remains unidentified. This specimen belongs to a study of T cell responses to AZD1222 COVID-19 vaccine. TCRdb's table, derived via immunoSEQ multiplex PCR, lists solely in-frame clones and lacks some. Found here are about 150,000 clones, 82% of them singletons; the top ten hold about 4%. Findings and caveats of the study: Targets within unmutated variant regions were reportedly found for nearly half of spike-specific TCRs.

The germline V gene encodes CDR1 SGHVS and CDR2 FNYEAQ. The CDR3 loop spans 16 amino acids. With V trimmed by 0 bases and J by 5 bases, 7 bases remained unmatched. Sequences were derived from peripheral blood, sampled on day 0 of MenACWY control vaccination. The TCR was taken from an adult in good health. V usage is TRBV7-6 and J usage is TRBJ2-5; 9 bases align to TRBD2. CDR3 amino acids: CASSLAGGGAYETQYF. In DNA form, the CDR3 reads TGTGCCAGCAGCTTAGCTGGCGGGGGGGCCTATGAGACCCAGTACTTC.